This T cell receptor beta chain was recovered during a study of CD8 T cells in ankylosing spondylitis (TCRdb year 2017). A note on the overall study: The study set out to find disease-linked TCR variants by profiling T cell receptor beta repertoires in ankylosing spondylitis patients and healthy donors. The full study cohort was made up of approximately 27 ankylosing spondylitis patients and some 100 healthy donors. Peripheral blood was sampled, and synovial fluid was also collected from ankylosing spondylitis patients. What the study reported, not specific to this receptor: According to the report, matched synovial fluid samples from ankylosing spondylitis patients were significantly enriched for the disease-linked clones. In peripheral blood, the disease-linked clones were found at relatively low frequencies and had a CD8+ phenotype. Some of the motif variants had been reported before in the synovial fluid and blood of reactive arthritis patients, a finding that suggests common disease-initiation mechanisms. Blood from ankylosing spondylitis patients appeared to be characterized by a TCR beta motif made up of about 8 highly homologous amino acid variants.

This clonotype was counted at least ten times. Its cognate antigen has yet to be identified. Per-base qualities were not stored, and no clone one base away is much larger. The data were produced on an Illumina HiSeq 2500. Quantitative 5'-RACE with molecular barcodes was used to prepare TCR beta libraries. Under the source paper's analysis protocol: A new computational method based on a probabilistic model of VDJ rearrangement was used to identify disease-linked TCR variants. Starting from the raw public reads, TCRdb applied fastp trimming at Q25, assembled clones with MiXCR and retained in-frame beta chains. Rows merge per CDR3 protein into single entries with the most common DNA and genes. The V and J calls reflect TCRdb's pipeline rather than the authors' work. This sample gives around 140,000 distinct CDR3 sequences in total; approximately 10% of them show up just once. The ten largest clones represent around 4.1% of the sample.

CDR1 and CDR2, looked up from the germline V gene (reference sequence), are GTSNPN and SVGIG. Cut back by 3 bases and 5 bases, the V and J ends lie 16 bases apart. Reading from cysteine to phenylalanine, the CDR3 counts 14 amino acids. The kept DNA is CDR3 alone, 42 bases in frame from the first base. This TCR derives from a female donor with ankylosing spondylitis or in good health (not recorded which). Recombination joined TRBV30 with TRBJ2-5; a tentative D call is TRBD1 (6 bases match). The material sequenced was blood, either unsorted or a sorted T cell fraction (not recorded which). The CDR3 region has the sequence CAWSQPGQTETQYF. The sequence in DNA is TGTGCCTGGAGCCAACCTGGACAGACGGAGACCCAGTACTTC.